The next 14 T cell receptor beta chains were all read from a single sample in a study of blood T cell repertoires in COVID-19. Produced via immunoSEQ multiplex PCR; TCRdb's table is partial and in-frame only. In the table there are 250,000 or so clones, approximately 91% of which are singletons. The specimen sequenced was peripheral blood. The source is a man aged 30 to 39 with COVID-19, enrolled during active disease.

The chain joins TRBV9 to TRBJ2-3; D call uncertain. V was pared by 0 bases and J by 8 bases, with 7 bases between. The CDR3 has 12 amino acids. Germline-derived CDR1 and CDR2 are SGDLS and YYNGEE. This chain's CDR3 is CASSVEESTQYF. CDR3 DNA: TGTGCCAGCAGCGTAGAGGAGAGTACGCAGTATTTT.

Only one count was recorded for this clone. The chain combines TRBV12-3 or TRBV12-4 with TRBJ1-1; 9 bases match TRBD1. The CDR3 runs to 13 residues. V was pared by 6 bases and J by 8 bases, with 7 bases of the junction left unmatched. CDR3 DNA: TGTGCCAGCAGCCCCGGGACAGGGCGGGAAGCTTTCTTT. Translated, it gives CASSPGTGREAFF.

The chain couples TRBV10-1 to TRBJ2-5; the match to TRBD1 covers 7 bases. This CDR3 is 14 amino acids long. Germline V gives CDR1 WNHNN, CDR2 SYGVQD (reference sequence). V shed 6 bases, J shed 1 base, and the junction held 5 bases outside the gene matches. In nucleotides, the CDR3 is TGCGCCAGCAGCGAAGGGGGCTCCCAAGAGACCCAGTACTTC. Its protein is CASSEGGSQETQYF.

The V and J genes are TRBV7-6 and TRBJ1-2, with 9 bases that match TRBD1. The CDR3 is 15 amino acids. V lost 2 bases to trimming and J lost 6 bases; unmatched junction nucleotides: 7. Germline V lookup: CDR1 SGHVS, CDR2 FNYEAQ. CDR3 loop: CASSLPPGQGDGYTF. The CDR3 nucleotides are TGTGCCAGCAGCTTACCCCCGGGACAGGGCGATGGCTACACCTTC.

The rearrangement links TRBV6-5 to TRBJ1-5; D gene uncertain. This CDR3 region has 14 residues. V lost 0 bases to trimming and J lost 8 bases, with 11 bases between them. CDR1 and CDR2 from the germline V gene are MNHEY and SVGAGI. Written as DNA, the CDR3 is TGTGCCAGCAGTTACTCTCCGGTCGAGAAGCCCCAGCATTTT. It codes for CASSYSPVEKPQHF.

The chain joins TRBV2 to TRBJ1-2; tentative D call: TRBD1 (5 bases). V shed 2 bases and J shed 11 bases, with 12 bases lying between them. Germline CDR1 is SNHLY and CDR2 is FYNNEI. This CDR3 has 12 amino acids. CDR3 coding DNA: TGTGCCAGCAGTGAAAGGGGTATCCGGTACACCTTC. Translation gives CASSERGIRYTF.

V and J are TRBV9 and TRBJ2-7, with TRBD1 identical over 10 bases. The CDR3 is made up of 14 amino acids. The V and J ends lost 0 bases and 5 bases, in that order; junction bases with no gene match: 2. From germline, CDR1 is SGDLS and CDR2 YYNGEE. Written as DNA, the CDR3 is TGTGCCAGCAGCGTAGAGGGACAGGGGAACGAGCAGTACTTC. It encodes CASSVEGQGNEQYF.

The chain has TRBV3-1 (or the pseudogene TRBV3-2) and TRBJ1-1; 7 bases fit TRBD1. V trimming: 0 bases; J trimming: 0 bases; junction bases outside the gene matches: 1. CDR1 and CDR2 from the germline V gene are LGHDT and YNNKEL (reference sequence). The CDR3 is made up of 15 amino acids. In nucleotides, the CDR3 is TGTGCCAGCAGCCAAGAAACAGGGGTGAACACTGAAGCTTTCTTT. As protein: CASSQETGVNTEAFF.

V and J are TRBV3-1 (or the pseudogene TRBV3-2) and TRBJ2-3, with 14 bases identical to TRBD2. J lost 0 bases, V lost 3 bases, and 5 bases had no gene match. This CDR3 comprises 18 residues. CDR1 is LGHDT, CDR2 YNNKEL, per germline (reference sequence). The CDR3 region has the DNA TGTGCCAGCAGCCACCAGGGACTAGCGGGGGTTAGCACAGATACGCAGTATTTT. It codes for CASSHQGLAGVSTDTQYF.

The chain's CDR3 is CASSERGLNQPQHF. For the CDR3, the DNA is TGTGCCAGCAGTGAAAGGGGACTGAATCAGCCCCAGCATTTT. The rearrangement uses TRBV2 and TRBJ1-5; tentative D call: TRBD1 (5 bases). Trimming took 2 bases from V and 4 from J, leaving 9 bases between them. The length of the CDR3 is 14 residues. Germline V gene lookup returns CDR1 SNHLY and CDR2 FYNNEI.

CDR3 loop: CASSQLPTRPPEQFF. In DNA form, the CDR3 reads TGCGCCAGCAGCCAATTACCGACTAGGCCTCCTGAGCAGTTCTTC. The rearrangement joins TRBV4-1 to TRBJ2-1; tentative D call: TRBD2 (6 bases). The CDR3 length is 15 residues. Trimming took off 2 bases at V and 9 bases at J, with 17 bases between the two ends. The V gene's germline CDR1 is MGHRA and CDR2 YSYEKL.

The chain uses TRBV20-1 and TRBJ1-6; TRBD1 might be the D (6 bases). V lost 3 bases to trimming and J lost 3 bases, with 15 bases between them. CDR1 is DFQATT and CDR2 is SNEGSKA in the germline V gene (reference sequence). The CDR3 length is 16 residues. The CDR3 is CSASLGGPYYNSPLHF. In DNA form, the CDR3 reads TGCAGTGCTAGTCTCGGGGGGCCTTACTATAATTCACCCCTCCACTTT.

V and J are TRBV18 and TRBJ2-7, with D perhaps matching TRBD1 (6 bases). This CDR3 contains 15 residues. Trimming cost V 8 bases and J 0 bases, with 17 bases left between them. CDR1 KGHSH and CDR2 LQKENI come from the germline V gene. The CDR3 region is CASQKAGTLSYEQYF. The CDR3 coding sequence is TGTGCCAGCCAGAAGGCCGGGACACTCTCCTACGAGCAGTACTTC.

The chain has TRBV28 and TRBJ1-1; D not certain. The CDR3 is 13 residues long. Deletions cut 2 bases from V and 6 bases from J, with 10 bases between. Germline values: CDR1 MDHEN, CDR2 SYDVKM. The CDR3, as DNA: TGTGCCAGCAGTTTACCCGACAAAGCTGAAGCTTTCTTT. Translating gives CASSLPDKAEAFF.